Listed here are 31 T cell receptor beta chains from one sample, sequenced in a study of T cell repertoires in cytomegalovirus infection. TCRdb analysed the reads with MiXCR anew, one entry per CDR3 protein. The data show around 450,000 distinct CDR3 sequences, around 11% seen once. Sequencing was done on a sample of PBMCs. The source of these receptors is a human donor in good health (CMV status not recorded). Some clones in this sample may be carry-over from other donors' samples.

This clonotype was counted many times. The V and J genes are TRBV6-2 or TRBV6-3 and TRBJ2-7; TRBD2 matches 13 bases. CDR1 and CDR2 from the germline V gene are MNHEY and SVGEGT. The CDR3 consists of 14 residues. The V segment lost 5 bases and the J segment 4 bases; nucleotides outside the gene matches: 2. The CDR3 coding sequence is TGTGCCAGCAGTCAGACTAGCGGGGGGTACGAGCAGTACTTC. Protein product: CASSQTSGGYEQYF.

This clonotype was observed at least ten times. The genes are TRBV7-9 and TRBJ2-7, with 10 nucleotides matching TRBD2. V lost 5 bases to trimming and J lost 2 bases; unmatched junction nucleotides: 12. Germline loops: CDR1 SEHNR, CDR2 FQNEAQ (reference sequence). The CDR3 runs 17 residues. The CDR3 loop is CASSLGGGLARPYEQYF. The CDR3 coding sequence is TGTGCCAGCAGCCTTGGGGGGGGACTAGCGAGACCCTACGAGCAGTACTTC.

The table lists this clonotype with a few counts. V gene TRBV5-1 combines with J gene TRBJ2-7; 8 bases align to TRBD2. V was pared by 2 bases and J by 0 bases, with 7 bases of the junction left unmatched. The CDR3 is made up of 16 amino acids. Germline values: CDR1 SGHRS, CDR2 YFSETQ. CDR3 nucleotides: TGCGCCAGCAGCTTAAGGAGCGGGAGAAGCTCCTACGAGCAGTACTTC. It codes for CASSLRSGRSSYEQYF.

This clonotype was observed many times. V and J are TRBV7-3 and TRBJ1-4; maybe TRBD1 (6 bases). The germline CDR1 and CDR2 sequences are SGHTA and FQGTGA. The CDR3 runs 15 residues. Between the trimmed V and J ends, which lost 1 base and 10 bases, there was a span of 16 bases. The CDR3 bases are TGTGCCAGCAGCTTAAGGTTTCAGGGGAACGGAAAACTGTTTTTT. It codes for CASSLRFQGNGKLFF. The whole variable domain, filled in from reference TRBV7-3 and TRBJ1-4, reads GAGVSQTPSNKVTEKGKYVELRCDPISGHTALYWYRQSLGQGPEFLIYFQGTGAADDSGLPNDRFFAVRPEGSVSTLKIQRTERGDSAVYLCASSLRFQGNGKLFFGSGTQLSVL.

This clonotype was picked up many times. The chain is built from TRBV4-2 and TRBJ1-3; D remains unclear. With 4 bases removed from V and 3 bases from J, the gap between germline ends came to 7 bases. The germline CDR1 and CDR2 sequences are LGHNA and YNFKEQ. The CDR3 contains 13 residues. DNA of the CDR3: TGTGCCAGCAGCCTAGGAGGTGGAAACACCATATATTTT. As protein: CASSLGGGNTIYF.

This clonotype was counted ten times or more. V and J are TRBV7-3 and TRBJ2-3, with D possibly being TRBD1 (6 bases). CDR1 is SGHTA, CDR2 FQGTGA, per germline. The CDR3 runs 15 residues. V lost 4 bases and J lost 2, with 13 bases in between. In nucleotides, the CDR3 is TGTGCCAGCAGCTACCAGGGGTTTGACACAGATACGCAGTATTTT. Its translation is CASSYQGFDTDTQYF. Filled out from reference TRBV7-3 and TRBJ2-3, the complete variable domain reads GAGVSQTPSNKVTEKGKYVELRCDPISGHTALYWYRQSLGQGPEFLIYFQGTGAADDSGLPNDRFFAVRPEGSVSTLKIQRTERGDSAVYLCASSYQGFDTDTQYFGPGTRLTVL.

In this sample, this clonotype turned up many times. The chain has TRBV28 and TRBJ2-7; 9 bases match TRBD2. The CDR3 consists of 15 residues. With 5 bases clipped from V and 4 bases from J, the junction kept 9 bases outside the gene matches. The germline V gene has CDR1 MDHEN and CDR2 SYDVKM. DNA for the CDR3: TGTGCCAGCAGTGACCCGTTAGCGGGAGTATACGAGCAGTACTTC. This encodes CASSDPLAGVYEQYF.

In this sample, this clonotype turned up a few times. V gene TRBV7-9 combines with J gene TRBJ2-5; no reliable D call. The germline V gene has CDR1 SEHNR and CDR2 FQNEAQ (reference sequence). CDR3 length: 15 residues. V was pared by 7 bases and J by 7 bases, with 22 bases between. CDR3 region: CASTPPEVGKGTQYF. The CDR3 nucleotides are TGTGCCAGCACCCCTCCTGAGGTGGGGAAGGGGACCCAGTACTTC.

This clonotype was seen only a few times. The gene calls are TRBV19 and TRBJ2-3; the D is unclear. Trimming cost V 5 bases and J 5 bases, with 11 bases left between them. The CDR3 consists of 13 residues. Germline lookup yields CDR1 LNHDA and CDR2 SQIVND (reference sequence). The CDR3 reads CASSRPDGDTQYF. CDR3 nucleotides: TGTGCCAGTAGTCGGCCGGACGGAGATACGCAGTATTTT.

This clonotype was counted at least ten times. The chain uses TRBV7-9 and TRBJ2-1; TRBD1 agrees at 7 bases. The germline gives CDR1 SEHNR, CDR2 FQNEAQ (reference sequence). This CDR3 contains 16 residues. The trim removed 5 bases at V and 2 bases at J, leaving 9 bases unmatched. This chain's CDR3 is CASSAPDRTAYNEQFF. The DNA of the CDR3 is TGTGCCAGCAGCGCACCGGACAGGACCGCCTACAATGAGCAGTTCTTC.

The chain couples TRBV11-2 to TRBJ1-2; D uncertain. The CDR3 is made up of 14 amino acids. Trimming took off 8 bases at V and 10 bases at J, with 23 bases between the two ends. CDR1 is SGHAT and CDR2 is FQNNGV in the germline V gene. The CDR3 DNA reads TGTGCCAGCGCCCCAGGCCCCTACAGCGACGTCTACACCTTC. Translating gives CASAPGPYSDVYTF.

This clonotype was counted between two and nine times. The chain combines TRBV18 with TRBJ1-2; D not certain. Germline-derived CDR1 and CDR2 are KGHSH and LQKENI. This CDR3 is 14 amino acids long. Trimming removed 2 bases at V and 4 bases at J, with 11 bases between. The CDR3 spells CASSPGSQIYGYTF. CDR3 nucleotides: TGTGCCAGCTCACCAGGCTCACAGATCTATGGCTACACCTTC.

At least ten counts were recorded for this clonotype. The chain is built from TRBV7-9 and TRBJ2-7; 7 bases are shared with TRBD1. V was pared by 4 bases and J by 2 bases, with 2 bases of the junction left unmatched. Germline CDR1 is SEHNR and CDR2 is FQNEAQ (reference sequence). This CDR3 is 13 amino acids long. The CDR3 is CASSSGGPYEQYF. CDR3 DNA: TGTGCCAGCAGCTCAGGGGGTCCCTACGAGCAGTACTTC. Drawing the rest from reference TRBV7-9 and TRBJ2-7, the complete variable domain is DTGVSQNPRHKITKRGQNVTFRCDPISEHNRLYWYRQTLGQGPEFLTYFQNEAQLEKSRLLSDRFSAERPKGSFSTLEIQRTEQGDSAMYLCASSSGGPYEQYFGPGTRLTVT.

The table lists this clonotype with many counts. The V and J genes are TRBV7-9 and TRBJ2-6; D call uncertain. Germline CDR1 and CDR2: SEHNR and FQNEAQ (reference sequence). The CDR3 runs to 20 residues. The V and J ends lost 5 bases and 2 bases respectively, with 25 bases between them. The CDR3 nucleotides read TGTGCCAGCAGCGCAAATCAACCGGGCCGACAAATTCCTGGGGCCAACGTCCTGACTTTC. Its translation: CASSANQPGRQIPGANVLTF.

Ten or more counts support this clonotype. This CDR3 is CASTLGGRQETQYF. Here the CDR3 DNA reads TGTGCCAGTACGTTAGGGGGGCGCCAAGAGACCCAGTACTTC. The chain recombines TRBV19 with TRBJ2-5; possibly TRBD1 or TRBD2 for D (6 bases each). The CDR3 runs to 14 residues. The V end lost 7 bases, the J end lost 1 base, and 13 bases lay between the germline ends. The germline V gene has CDR1 LNHDA and CDR2 SQIVND (reference sequence).

Many counts were recorded for this clonotype. The V and J genes are TRBV7-2 and TRBJ2-5, with TRBD2 matching over 9 bases. The germline V gene has CDR1 SGHTA and CDR2 FQGNSA. J gave up 3 bases and V 5 bases, and 4 bases lay outside the gene matches. This CDR3 has 14 amino acids. CDR3 bases: TGTGCCAGCAGCCCCGGCGGGGGGGAAGAGACCCAGTACTTC. Translation: CASSPGGGEETQYF. Full variable domain (remainder filled in from reference TRBV7-2 and TRBJ2-5): GAGVSQSPSNKVTEKGKDVELRCDPISGHTALYWYRQSLGQGLEFLIYFQGNSAPDKSGLPSDRFSAERTGGSVSTLTIQRTQQEDSAVYLCASSPGGGEETQYFGPGTRLLVL.

The V and J genes are TRBV20-1 and TRBJ2-3, with D unclear. The germline V gene encodes CDR1 DFQATT and CDR2 SNEGSKA (reference sequence). This CDR3 spans 14 amino acids. V was clipped by 4 bases and J by 0 bases, with 11 bases between them. CDR3 DNA: TGCAGTGCTACACGGTCAACTAGCACAGATACGCAGTATTTT. Its protein is CSATRSTSTDTQYF.

The chain carries TRBV28 and TRBJ2-1, with D hard to call. Trimming cost V 7 bases and J 3 bases, with 22 bases left between them. The CDR3 has 17 amino acids. The germline gives CDR1 MDHEN, CDR2 SYDVKM. The CDR3 is CASKTPRTSSLYNEQFF. CDR3 DNA sequence: TGTGCCAGCAAAACTCCTAGAACCTCGTCACTCTACAATGAGCAGTTCTTC. Combining the CDR3 with reference TRBV28 and TRBJ2-1 gives the whole variable domain DVKVTQSSRYLVKRTGEKVFLECVQDMDHENMFWYRQDPGLGLRLIYFSYDVKMKEKGDIPEGYSVSREKKERFSLILESASTNQTSMYLCASKTPRTSSLYNEQFFGPGTRLTVL.

This clonotype was seen ten or more times. A much larger clonotype is one base distant, so this may be a read error. The chain links TRBV11-3 to TRBJ2-2, with 9 bases aligning to TRBD1. From germline, CDR1 is SGHNT and CDR2 YENEEA. V dropped 4 bases and J dropped 1; count of bases not matched to a gene: 1. CDR3 length equals 15 residues. CDR3 DNA sequence: TGTGCCAGCAGCTGGGGACAGGGGAACACCGGGGAGCTGTTTTTT. Translating gives CASSWGQGNTGELFF.

This clonotype was recorded many times. DNA for the CDR3: TGTGCCAGCAGCTTAGCCGACGCGGGACAGGTAGTCCTACCTAACTATGGCTACACCTTC. It specifies CASSLADAGQVVLPNYGYTF. V gene TRBV7-8 combines with J gene TRBJ1-2; TRBD1 matches at 8 bases. Trimming cost V 0 bases and J 0 bases; bases outside gene matches: 15. The CDR3 extends over 20 amino acids. CDR1 is SGHVS, CDR2 FQNEAQ, per germline.

This clonotype was observed at least ten times. The genes are TRBV6-1 and TRBJ2-3; 8 bases are shared with TRBD2. The CDR3 is 14 residues long. V lost 4 bases, J lost 4 bases, and 4 bases stayed unmatched. The germline V gene has CDR1 MNHNS and CDR2 SASEGT. The DNA of the CDR3 is TGTGCCAGCAGTGGGGCGGGGGGTCCAGATACGCAGTATTTT. This encodes CASSGAGGPDTQYF.

This clonotype was seen ten or more times. The chain combines TRBV11-2 with TRBJ2-1; TRBD2 matches 7 bases. The CDR3 contains 16 residues. The trim removed 3 bases at V and 4 bases at J, leaving 9 bases unmatched. The germline CDR1 and CDR2 sequences are SGHAT and FQNNGV. CDR3 bases: TGTGCCAGCAGCTTCCGCCGACTAGCCCTATACAATGAGCAGTTCTTC. Translating gives CASSFRRLALYNEQFF.

This clonotype was recorded many times. V gene TRBV5-6 combines with J gene TRBJ2-5; 9 bases are a match to TRBD2. There are 14 residues in the CDR3. CDR1 SGHDT and CDR2 YYEEEE come from the germline V gene. The V and J ends lost 0 bases and 3 bases, in that order; junction bases with no gene match: 0. CDR3 residues: CASSLGGREETQYF. The CDR3 DNA is TGTGCCAGCAGCTTGGGCGGGAGGGAAGAGACCCAGTACTTC.

This clonotype was seen more than once but under ten times. This chain uses TRBV6-1 with TRBJ2-5, with D perhaps matching TRBD1 or TRBD2 (5 bases each). Looked up from germline, CDR1 is MNHNS and CDR2 is SASEGT. V lost 7 bases and J lost 5, with 14 bases in between. The CDR3 length is 13 residues. CDR3 DNA: TGTGCCAGCAAGGGACGGTCTCGGGAGACCCAGTACTTC. It translates to CASKGRSRETQYF.

This clonotype was counted many times. The CDR3 reads CASSHKAGAYNEQFF. In DNA form, the CDR3 reads TGTGCCAGCAGCCATAAAGCGGGGGCCTACAATGAGCAGTTCTTC. The rearrangement uses TRBV14 and TRBJ2-1; TRBD2 matches 8 bases. Trimming removed 3 bases from V and 2 bases from J; junction bases left unmatched: 3. Germline V lookup: CDR1 SGHDN, CDR2 FVKESK. The CDR3 covers 15 residues. The complete variable domain, with remaining parts taken from reference TRBV14 and TRBJ2-1, reads EAGVTQFPSHSVIEKGQTVTLRCDPISGHDNLYWYRRVMGKEIKFLLHFVKESKQDESGMPNNRFLAERTGGTYSTLKVQPAELEDSGVYFCASSHKAGAYNEQFFGPGTRLTVL.

The V gene is TRBV5-1, the J gene TRBJ1-1; 9 nucleotides agree with TRBD1. Trimming took 4 bases from V and 3 from J; bases not matched to a gene: 7. There are 15 residues in the CDR3. Germline V gene lookup returns CDR1 SGHRS and CDR2 YFSETQ. The CDR3 DNA is TGCGCCAGCAGCCCCGGGACAGGGTATGACACTGAAGCTTTCTTT. As protein: CASSPGTGYDTEAFF. Complete variable domain (other parts from reference TRBV5-1 and TRBJ1-1): KAGVTQTPRYLIKTRGQQVTLSCSPISGHRSVSWYQQTPGQGLQFLFEYFSETQRNKGNFPGRFSGRQFSNSRSEMNVSTLELGDSALYLCASSPGTGYDTEAFFGQGTRLTVV.

The V and J genes are TRBV10-3 and TRBJ1-2; tentative D call: TRBD1 (5 bases). CDR3 size: 14 residues. Germline CDR1 is ENHRY and CDR2 is SYGVKD. V was trimmed by 7 bases and J by 4 bases, leaving 16 bases between them. The CDR3 here is CAITSTRDGYGYTF. Written as DNA, the CDR3 is TGTGCCATCACCAGCACCAGGGATGGCTATGGCTACACCTTC.

V gene TRBV6-2 or TRBV6-3 combines with J gene TRBJ2-1, with 9 positions matching TRBD2. Germline V gives CDR1 MNHEY, CDR2 SVGEGT. The CDR3 sequence is 15 residues long. V trimming: 2 bases; J trimming: 5 bases; junction bases outside the gene matches: 4. DNA for the CDR3: TGTGCCAGCAGTTACGGACTAGCGCTAGACAATGAGCAGTTCTTC. Protein: CASSYGLALDNEQFF.

This clonotype was found many times. This sequence joins TRBV25-1 and TRBJ2-5; 8 bases agree with TRBD2. CDR3 length equals 15 residues. CDR1 and CDR2 (germline): MGHDK, SYGVNS. V lost 3 bases, J lost 4 bases, and 7 bases stayed unmatched. In nucleotides, the CDR3 is TGTGCCAGCAGTGAGCGAGCGGGAGCAGGAGAGACCCAGTACTTC. As protein: CASSERAGAGETQYF.

This rearrangement joins TRBV27 to TRBJ1-6; D might be TRBD1 (6 bases). Germline-derived CDR1 and CDR2 are MNHEY and SMNVEV (reference sequence). V lost 6 bases and J lost 12, with 12 bases in between. The CDR3 has 12 amino acids. Here the CDR3 reads CASRTGTLPLHF. The CDR3, as DNA: TGTGCCAGCAGGACCGGGACACTACCCCTCCACTTT.

The chain's CDR3 is CASSVATGVLTF. CDR3 sequence (DNA): TGTGCCAGCAGCGTAGCTACCGGGGTCCTGACTTTC. The chain links TRBV9 to TRBJ2-6, with unresolved D. With 0 bases removed from V and 13 bases from J, the gap between germline ends came to 8 bases. The CDR3 runs to 12 residues. CDR1 and CDR2 (germline): SGDLS, YYNGEE.